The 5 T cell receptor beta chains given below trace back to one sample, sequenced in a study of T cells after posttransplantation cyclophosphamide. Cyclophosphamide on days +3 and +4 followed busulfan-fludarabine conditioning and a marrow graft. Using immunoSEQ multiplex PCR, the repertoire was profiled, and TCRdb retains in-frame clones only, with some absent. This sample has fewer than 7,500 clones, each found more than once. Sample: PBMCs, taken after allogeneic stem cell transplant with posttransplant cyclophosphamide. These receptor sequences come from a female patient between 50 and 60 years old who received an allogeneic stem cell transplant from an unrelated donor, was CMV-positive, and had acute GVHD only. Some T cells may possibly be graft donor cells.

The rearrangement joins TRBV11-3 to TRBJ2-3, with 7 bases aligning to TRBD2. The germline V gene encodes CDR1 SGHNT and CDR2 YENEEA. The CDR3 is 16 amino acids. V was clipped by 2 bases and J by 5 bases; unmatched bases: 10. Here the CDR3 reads CASSLTGTGTIDTQYF. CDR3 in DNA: TGTGCCAGCAGCTTAACCGGGACGGGGACTATAGATACGCAGTATTTT.

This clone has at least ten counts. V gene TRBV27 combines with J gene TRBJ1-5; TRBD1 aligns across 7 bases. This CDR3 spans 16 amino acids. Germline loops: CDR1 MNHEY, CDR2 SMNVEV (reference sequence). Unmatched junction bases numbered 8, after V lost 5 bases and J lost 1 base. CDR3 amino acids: CASSPSPGQSNQPQHF. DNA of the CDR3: TGTGCCAGCAGTCCCTCCCCGGGACAGAGCAATCAGCCCCAGCATTTT.

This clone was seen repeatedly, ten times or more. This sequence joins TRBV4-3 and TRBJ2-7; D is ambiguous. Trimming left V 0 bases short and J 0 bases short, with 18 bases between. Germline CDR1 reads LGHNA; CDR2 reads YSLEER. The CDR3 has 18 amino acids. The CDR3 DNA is TGCGCCAGCAGCCAAGATCTCCTATACCAGGCAGCCTCCTACGAGCAGTACTTC. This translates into CASSQDLLYQAASYEQYF.

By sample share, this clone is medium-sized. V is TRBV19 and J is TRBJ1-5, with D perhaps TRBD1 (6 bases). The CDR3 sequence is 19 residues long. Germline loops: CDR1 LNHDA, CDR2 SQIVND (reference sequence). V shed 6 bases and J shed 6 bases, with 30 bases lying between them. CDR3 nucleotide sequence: TGTGCCAGTAGGCCCTGGGGCAGCCCTGCTCAAGGGGGTATTCAGCCCCAGCATTTT. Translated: CASRPWGSPAQGGIQPQHF.

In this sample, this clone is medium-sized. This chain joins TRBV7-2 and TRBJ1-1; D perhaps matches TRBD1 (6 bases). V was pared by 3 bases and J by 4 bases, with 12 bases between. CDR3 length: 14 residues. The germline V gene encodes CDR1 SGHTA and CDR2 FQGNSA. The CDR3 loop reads CASSLHRVPTEAFF. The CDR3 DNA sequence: TGTGCCAGCAGCTTGCACAGGGTGCCCACTGAAGCTTTCTTT. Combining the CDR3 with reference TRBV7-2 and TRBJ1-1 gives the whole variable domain GAGVSQSPSNKVTEKGKDVELRCDPISGHTALYWYRQSLGQGLEFLIYFQGNSAPDKSGLPSDRFSAERTGGSVSTLTIQRTQQEDSAVYLCASSLHRVPTEAFFGQGTRLTVV.